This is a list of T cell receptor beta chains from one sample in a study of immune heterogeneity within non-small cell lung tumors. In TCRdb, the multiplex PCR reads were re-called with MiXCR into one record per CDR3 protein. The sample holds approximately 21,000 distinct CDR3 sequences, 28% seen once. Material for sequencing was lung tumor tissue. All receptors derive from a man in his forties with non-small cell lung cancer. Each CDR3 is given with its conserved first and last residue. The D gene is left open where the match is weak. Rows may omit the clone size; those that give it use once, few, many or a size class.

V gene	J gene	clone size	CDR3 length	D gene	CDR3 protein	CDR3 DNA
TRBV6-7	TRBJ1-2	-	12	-	CASIRGTYGYTF	TGTGCCAGCATCAGAGGGACCTATGGCTACACCTTC
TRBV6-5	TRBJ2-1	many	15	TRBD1	CASSYGDRAYNEQFF	TGTGCCAGCAGTTACGGAGACAGGGCCTACAATGAGCAGTTCTTC
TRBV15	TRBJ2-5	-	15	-	CATSRGQGGRETQYF	TGTGCCACCAGCAGAGGCCAGGGAGGTAGAGAGACCCAGTACTTC
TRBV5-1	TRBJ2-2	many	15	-	CASSRLASNTGELFF	TGCGCCAGCAGCCGTCTCGCCTCGAACACCGGGGAGCTGTTTTTT
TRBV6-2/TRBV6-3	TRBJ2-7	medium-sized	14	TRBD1	CASARDRPLYEQYF	TGTGCCAGCGCCCGGGACAGGCCTCTCTACGAGCAGTACTTC
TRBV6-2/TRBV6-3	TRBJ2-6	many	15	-	CASSQGRSGANVLTF	TGTGCCAGCAGTCAGGGTCGCTCTGGGGCCAACGTCCTGACTTTC
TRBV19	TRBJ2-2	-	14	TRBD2	CVSRTSGITGDLFF	TGTGTCAGTAGGACTAGCGGGATTACCGGGGATCTGTTTTTT
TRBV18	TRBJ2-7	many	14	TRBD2	CASSPRAGDDEQYF	TGTGCCAGCTCACCCCGAGCGGGAGACGACGAGCAGTACTTC
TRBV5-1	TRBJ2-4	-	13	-	CASSQQTGTDLYF	TGCGCCAGCAGCCAACAAACAGGGACCGATTTGTACTTC
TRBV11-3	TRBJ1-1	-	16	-	CASSLRGTFRLTEAFF	TGTGCCAGCAGCTTAAGGGGGACATTTCGTTTAACTGAAGCTTTCTTT
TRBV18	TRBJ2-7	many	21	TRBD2	CASSKTPLGLAGSVDSYEQYF	TGTGCCAGCTCAAAAACACCCCTCGGACTAGCGGGTAGTGTCGATTCCTACGAGCAGTACTTC
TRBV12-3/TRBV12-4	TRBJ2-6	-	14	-	CASSRGAGANVMTF	TGTGCCAGCAGTCGGGGGGCCGGGGCCAACGTCATGACTTTC
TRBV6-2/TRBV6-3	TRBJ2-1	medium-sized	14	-	CASSYELRSNEQFF	TGTGCCAGCAGCTACGAACTCCGCAGCAATGAGCAGTTCTTC
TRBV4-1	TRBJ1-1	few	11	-	CASSRDREAFF	TGCGCCAGCAGCCGGGACCGTGAAGCTTTCTTT
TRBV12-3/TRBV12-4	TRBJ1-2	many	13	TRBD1	CASTGQGIYGYTF	TGTGCCAGCACGGGACAGGGAATCTATGGCTACACCTTC
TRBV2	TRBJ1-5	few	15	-	CASSEFLMANQPRHF	TGTGCCAGCAGTGAATTCCTCATGGCCAATCAGCCCCGGCATTTT
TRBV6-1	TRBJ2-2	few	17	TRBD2	CASSEGQREYRTGELFF	TGTGCCAGCAGTGAAGGCCAGCGGGAGTATAGGACCGGGGAGCTGTTTTTT
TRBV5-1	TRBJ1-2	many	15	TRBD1	CASSLALGQGYGYTF	TGCGCCAGCAGCTTGGCCCTCGGACAGGGGTATGGCTACACCTTC
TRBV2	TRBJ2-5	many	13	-	CASSGTGKETQYF	TGTGCCAGCAGTGGAACAGGGAAAGAGACCCAGTACTTC
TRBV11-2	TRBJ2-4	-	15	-	CASSLVHPSKNIQYF	TGTGCCAGCAGTCTCGTCCATCCAAGCAAAAACATTCAGTACTTC
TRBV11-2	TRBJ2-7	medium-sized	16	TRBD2	CASSLAGGGLLYEQYF	TGTGCCAGCAGCTTAGCGGGGGGTGGGCTCCTTTACGAGCAGTACTTC
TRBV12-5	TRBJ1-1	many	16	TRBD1	CASGLGNRGTNTEAFF	TGTGCTAGTGGTTTGGGCAACAGGGGAACGAACACTGAAGCTTTCTTT
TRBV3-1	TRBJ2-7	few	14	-	CASSQDRDTYEQYF	TGTGCCAGCAGCCAAGATCGGGACACCTACGAGCAGTACTTC
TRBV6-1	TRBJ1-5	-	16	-	CASSEVSDPRGQPQHF	TGTGCCAGCAGTGAAGTGTCGGACCCAAGGGGTCAGCCCCAGCATTTT
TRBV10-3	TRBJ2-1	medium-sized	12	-	CATAFGDNEQFF	TGTGCCACCGCCTTTGGGGACAATGAGCAGTTCTTC
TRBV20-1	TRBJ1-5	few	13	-	CSAIQGGNQPQHF	TGCAGTGCTATACAGGGTGGCAATCAGCCCCAGCATTTT
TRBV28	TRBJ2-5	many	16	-	CASSPRNRRLGETQYF	TGTGCCAGCAGTCCCCGCAACAGGAGGTTAGGAGAGACCCAGTACTTC
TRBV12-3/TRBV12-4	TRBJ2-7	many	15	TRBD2	CASSWGGAGGSEQYF	TGTGCCAGCAGTTGGGGGGGAGCGGGAGGAAGCGAGCAGTACTTC
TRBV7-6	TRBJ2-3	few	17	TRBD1	CASSFGQARVLADTQYF	TGTGCCAGCAGCTTTGGACAGGCAAGGGTCCTCGCAGATACGCAGTATTTT
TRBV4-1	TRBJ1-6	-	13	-	CASSQEAGSPLHF	TGCGCCAGCAGCCAAGAGGCCGGGTCACCCCTCCACTTT
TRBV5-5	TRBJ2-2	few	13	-	CASGTFNTGELFF	TGTGCCAGCGGGACTTTCAACACCGGGGAGCTGTTTTTT
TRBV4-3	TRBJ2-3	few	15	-	CASSQDNRYRDTQYF	TGCGCCAGCAGCCAAGATAACAGGTACAGAGATACGCAGTATTTT
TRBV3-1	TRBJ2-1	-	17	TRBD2	CASSQDTGTRPYNEQFF	TGTGCCAGCAGCCAAGACACCGGGACTAGACCCTACAATGAGCAGTTCTTC
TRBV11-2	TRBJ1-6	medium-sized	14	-	CASSPQFSNSPLHF	TGTGCCAGCAGCCCGCAATTTAGCAATTCACCCCTCCACTTT
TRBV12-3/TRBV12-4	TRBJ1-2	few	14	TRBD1	CASRHGTGDVGYTF	TGTGCCAGCAGACACGGGACAGGGGACGTGGGCTACACCTTC
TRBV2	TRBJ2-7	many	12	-	CASSPETYEQYF	TGTGCCAGCAGTCCGGAGACCTACGAGCAGTACTTC
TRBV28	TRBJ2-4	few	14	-	CASSSTWAKNIQYF	TGTGCCAGCAGCTCGACCTGGGCCAAAAACATTCAGTACTTC
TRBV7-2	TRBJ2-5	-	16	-	CASSLSGAMGQETQYF	TGTGCCAGCAGCTTATCGGGCGCGATGGGCCAAGAGACCCAGTACTTC
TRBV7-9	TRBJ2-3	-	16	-	CASSLDGGLRTDTQYF	TGTGCCAGCAGCTTAGACGGGGGCCTAAGGACAGATACGCAGTATTTT
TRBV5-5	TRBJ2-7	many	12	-	CASSLGWHEQYF	TGTGCCAGCAGCTTGGGGTGGCATGAGCAGTACTTC
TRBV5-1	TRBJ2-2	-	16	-	CASSLVTGRSTGELFF	TGCGCCAGCAGCTTGGTGACGGGGCGAAGCACCGGGGAGCTGTTTTTT
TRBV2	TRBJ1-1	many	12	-	CASGGRNTEAFF	TGTGCCAGCGGGGGGAGGAACACTGAAGCTTTCTTT
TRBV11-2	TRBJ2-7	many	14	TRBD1	CASSPRDRLYEQYF	TGTGCCAGCAGCCCGCGGGACAGGCTTTACGAGCAGTACTTC
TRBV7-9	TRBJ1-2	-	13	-	CASTLWGFYGYTF	TGTGCCAGCACCCTATGGGGATTCTATGGCTACACCTTC
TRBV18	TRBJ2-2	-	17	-	CASSPRRVQGGTEELFF	TGTGCCAGCTCACCACGACGGGTTCAGGGCGGAACCGAGGAGCTGTTTTTT
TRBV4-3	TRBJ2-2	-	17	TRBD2	CASSQGSGRARTGELFF	TGCGCCAGCAGCCAAGGTAGCGGGAGGGCACGAACCGGGGAGCTGTTTTTT
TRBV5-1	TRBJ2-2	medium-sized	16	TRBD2	CASSSGLAGWSGELFF	TGCGCCAGCAGCAGCGGACTAGCCGGATGGTCCGGGGAGCTGTTTTTT
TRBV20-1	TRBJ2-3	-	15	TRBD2	CSATRLARTTDTQYF	TGCAGTGCCACCCGACTAGCCCGTACCACAGATACGCAGTATTTT
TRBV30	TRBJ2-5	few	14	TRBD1	CAWSRTGGQETQYF	TGTGCCTGGAGTCGGACAGGGGGCCAAGAGACCCAGTACTTC
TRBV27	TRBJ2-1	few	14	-	CASSLLAGNNEQFF	TGTGCCAGCAGTTTACTGGCAGGAAACAATGAGCAGTTCTTC
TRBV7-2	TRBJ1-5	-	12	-	CPTSLTDQPQHF	TGTCCCACCAGCTTAACTGATCAGCCCCAGCATTTT
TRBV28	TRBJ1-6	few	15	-	CASFPTKSYNSPLHF	TGTGCCAGCTTCCCCACCAAATCGTATAATTCACCCCTCCACTTT
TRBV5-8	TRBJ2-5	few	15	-	CASSSTDTSKETQYF	TGTGCCAGCAGCTCAACCGATACTAGTAAAGAGACCCAGTACTTC
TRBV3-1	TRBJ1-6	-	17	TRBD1	CASSQVVLTGGRSPLHF	TGTGCCAGCAGCCAAGTTGTTTTGACAGGGGGACGGTCACCCCTCCACTTT
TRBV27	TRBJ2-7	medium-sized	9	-	CASSFFEYF	TGTGCCAGCAGTTTTTTCGAGTACTTC
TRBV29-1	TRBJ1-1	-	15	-	CSVVFDRLMNTEAFF	TGCAGCGTTGTTTTTGACAGACTCATGAACACTGAAGCTTTCTTT
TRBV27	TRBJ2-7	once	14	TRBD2	CASSSREREEEQYF	TGTGCCAGCAGTTCCCGCGAGCGGGAGGAGGAGCAGTACTTC
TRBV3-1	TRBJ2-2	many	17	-	CASTSSFGGHGTGELFF	TGTGCCAGCACCTCGTCGTTTGGGGGGCACGGCACCGGGGAGCTGTTTTTT
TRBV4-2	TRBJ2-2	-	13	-	CASSPTNTGELFF	TGTGCCAGCAGTCCGACCAACACCGGGGAGCTGTTTTTT
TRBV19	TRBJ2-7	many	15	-	CASSKRDSYVYEQYF	TGTGCCAGTAGTAAAAGAGACAGCTATGTCTACGAGCAGTACTTC